This passage covers 8 T cell receptor beta chains from one sample sequenced in a study of blood T cell repertoires in COVID-19. Method: immunoSEQ multiplex PCR; TCRdb's copy keeps in-frame clones and lacks some. Of under 70,000 clones in the sample, just under 90% were seen once. The material sequenced was peripheral blood. Receptors were obtained from a woman in her sixties with COVID-19, enrolled during active disease.

The J gene is TRBJ1-5, the V gene TRBV28; D gene unclear. V was shortened by 5 bases and J by 3 bases, with 11 bases between the two germline ends. Germline V gene lookup returns CDR1 MDHEN and CDR2 SYDVKM. The CDR3 has 14 residues. The CDR3, as DNA: TGTGCCAGCAGTCTGTGGGCCAACAATCAGCCCCAGCATTTT. Translation: CASSLWANNQPQHF.

A single count supports this clone. The chain joins TRBV29-1 to TRBJ1-2, with D possibly being TRBD1 (6 bases). The CDR3 sequence is 13 residues long. Germline V gene data show CDR1 as SQVTM and CDR2 as ANQGSEA. Between the trimmed V and J ends, which lost 7 bases and 6 bases, there was a span of 18 bases. The CDR3: CSASSRGWHGYTF. The CDR3 nucleotides are TGCAGCGCCTCCTCCAGGGGCTGGCATGGCTACACCTTC.

The rearrangement uses TRBV5-1 and TRBJ1-1; perhaps TRBD1 as D (5 bases). The CDR3 consists of 16 residues. V lost 6 bases and J lost 0, with 18 bases in between. Germline V gene lookup returns CDR1 SGHRS and CDR2 YFSETQ. The DNA for the CDR3 is TGCGCCAGCAAACGTGGGCAGGGAGGAATGAACACTGAAGCTTTCTTT. It is translated as CASKRGQGGMNTEAFF.

The V call is TRBV5-4, the J call TRBJ1-1, with 11 bases matching TRBD1. The J segment lost 5 bases and the V segment lost 4 bases, leaving 13 bases of the junction unmatched. The CDR3 spans 17 residues. Looked up from germline, CDR1 is SGHNT and CDR2 is YYREEE (reference sequence). CDR3 sequence: CASSPGQGAAFLTEAFF. The CDR3 DNA follows: TGTGCCAGCAGCCCAGGACAGGGGGCTGCGTTTCTGACTGAAGCTTTCTTT. The full variable domain, in which reference TRBV5-4 and TRBJ1-1 provide the parts outside the CDR3, is ETGVTQSPTHLIKTRGQQVTLRCSSQSGHNTVSWYQQALGQGPQFIFQYYREEENGRGNFPPRFSGLQFPNYSSELNVNALELDDSALYLCASSPGQGAAFLTEAFFGQGTRLTVV.

The chain has TRBV6-6 and TRBJ2-7, with D perhaps matching TRBD2 (6 bases). The CDR3 runs to 14 residues. Between the trimmed V and J ends, which lost 2 bases and 3 bases, there was a span of 11 bases. CDR1 and CDR2 from the germline V gene are MNHNY and SVGAGI (reference sequence). Written as DNA, the CDR3 is TGTGCCAGCAGTTACGCGGGGACCTACTACGAGCAGTACTTC. Amino acids: CASSYAGTYYEQYF.

This chain uses TRBV28 with TRBJ1-1, with a weak D call TRBD1 (6 bases). Germline CDR1 MDHEN, CDR2 SYDVKM. Trimming pared 3 bases from V and 6 bases from J, leaving 17 bases between. The CDR3 has 15 residues. The CDR3 is CASSLGARWGSEAFF. The CDR3 nucleotides read TGTGCCAGCAGTTTGGGGGCCCGATGGGGGTCTGAAGCTTTCTTT.

The genes are TRBV19 and TRBJ2-6; 7 bases match TRBD1. Germline V gives CDR1 LNHDA, CDR2 SQIVND (reference sequence). This CDR3 region has 14 residues. V shed 8 bases, J shed 3 bases, and the junction held 4 bases outside the gene matches. In DNA, the CDR3 is TGTGCCAGTCGACAGGGTGGTGGGGCCAACGTCCTGACTTTC. Protein sequence: CASRQGGGANVLTF.

The rearrangement uses TRBV5-1 and TRBJ1-1; TRBD1 is a possible D gene (5 bases). CDR1 and CDR2 from the germline V gene are SGHRS and YFSETQ. The CDR3 covers 12 residues. V lost 4 bases to trimming and J lost 7 bases, with 11 bases between them. The DNA of the CDR3 is TGCGCCAGCAGCATAACAGGCCGTGAAGCTTTCTTT. Protein sequence: CASSITGREAFF.